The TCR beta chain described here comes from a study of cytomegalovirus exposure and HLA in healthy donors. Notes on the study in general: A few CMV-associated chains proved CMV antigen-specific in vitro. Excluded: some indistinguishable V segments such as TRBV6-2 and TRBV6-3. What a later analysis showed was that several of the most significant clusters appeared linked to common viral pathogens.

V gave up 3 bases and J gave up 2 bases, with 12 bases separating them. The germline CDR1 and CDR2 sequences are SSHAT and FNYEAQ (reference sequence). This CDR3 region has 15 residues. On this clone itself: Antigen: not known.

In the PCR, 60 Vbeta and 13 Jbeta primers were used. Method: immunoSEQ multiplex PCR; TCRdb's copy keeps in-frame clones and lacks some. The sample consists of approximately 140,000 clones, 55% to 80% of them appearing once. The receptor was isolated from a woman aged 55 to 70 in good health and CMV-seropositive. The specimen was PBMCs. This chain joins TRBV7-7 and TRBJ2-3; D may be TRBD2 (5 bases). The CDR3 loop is CASSFRGLITDTQYF. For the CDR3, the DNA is TGTGCCAGCAGCTTCAGAGGGCTGATCACAGATACGCAGTATTTT.